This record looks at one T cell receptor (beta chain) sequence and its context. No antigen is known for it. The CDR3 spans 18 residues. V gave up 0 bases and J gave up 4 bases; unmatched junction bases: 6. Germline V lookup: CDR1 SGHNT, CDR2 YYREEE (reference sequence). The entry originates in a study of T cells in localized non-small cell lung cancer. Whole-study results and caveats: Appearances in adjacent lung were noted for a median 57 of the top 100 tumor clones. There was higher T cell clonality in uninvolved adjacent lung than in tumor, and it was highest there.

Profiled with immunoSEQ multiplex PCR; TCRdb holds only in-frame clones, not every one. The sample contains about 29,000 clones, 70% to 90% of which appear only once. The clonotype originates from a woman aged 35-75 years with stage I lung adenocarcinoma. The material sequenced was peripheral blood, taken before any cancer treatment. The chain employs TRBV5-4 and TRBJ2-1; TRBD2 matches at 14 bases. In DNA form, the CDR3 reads TGTGCCAGCAGCTTGGGAGGGACTAGCGGGGGCCATTACAATGAGCAGTTCTTC. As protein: CASSLGGTSGGHYNEQFF. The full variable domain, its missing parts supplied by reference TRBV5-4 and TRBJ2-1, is ETGVTQSPTHLIKTRGQQVTLRCSSQSGHNTVSWYQQALGQGPQFIFQYYREEENGRGNFPPRFSGLQFPNYSSELNVNALELDDSALYLCASSLGGTSGGHYNEQFFGPGTRLTVL.